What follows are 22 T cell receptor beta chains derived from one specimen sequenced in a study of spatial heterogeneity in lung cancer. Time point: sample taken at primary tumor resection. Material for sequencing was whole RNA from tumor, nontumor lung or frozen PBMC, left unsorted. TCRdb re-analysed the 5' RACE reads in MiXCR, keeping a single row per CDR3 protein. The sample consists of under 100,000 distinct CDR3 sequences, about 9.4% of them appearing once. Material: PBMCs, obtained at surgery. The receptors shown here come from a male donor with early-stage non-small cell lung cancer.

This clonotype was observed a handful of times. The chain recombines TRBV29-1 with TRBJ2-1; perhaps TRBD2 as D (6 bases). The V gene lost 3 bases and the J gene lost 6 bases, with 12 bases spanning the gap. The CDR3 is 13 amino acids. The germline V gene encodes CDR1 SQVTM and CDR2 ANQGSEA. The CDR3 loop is CSVERGALNEQFF. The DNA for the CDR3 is TGCAGCGTTGAGCGGGGAGCCCTCAATGAGCAGTTCTTC.

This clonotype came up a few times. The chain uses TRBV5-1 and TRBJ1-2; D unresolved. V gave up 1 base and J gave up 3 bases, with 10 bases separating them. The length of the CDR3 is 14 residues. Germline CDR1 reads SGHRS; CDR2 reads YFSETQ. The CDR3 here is CASSLNTADYGYTF. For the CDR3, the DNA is TGCGCCAGCAGCTTGAACACAGCCGACTATGGCTACACCTTC.

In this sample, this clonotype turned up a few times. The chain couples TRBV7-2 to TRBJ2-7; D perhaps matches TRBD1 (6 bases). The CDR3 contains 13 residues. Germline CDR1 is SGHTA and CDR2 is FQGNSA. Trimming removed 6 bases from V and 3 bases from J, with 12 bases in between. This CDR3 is CASSGIQGYEQYF. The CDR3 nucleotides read TGTGCCAGCAGTGGGATACAGGGCTACGAGCAGTACTTC.

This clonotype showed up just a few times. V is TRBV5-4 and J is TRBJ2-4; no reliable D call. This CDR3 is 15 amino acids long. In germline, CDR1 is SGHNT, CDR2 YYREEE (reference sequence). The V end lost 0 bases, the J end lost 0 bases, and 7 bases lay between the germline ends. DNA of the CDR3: TGTGCCAGCAGCTTGGGAGGAATAGCCAAAAACATTCAGTACTTC. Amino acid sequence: CASSLGGIAKNIQYF.

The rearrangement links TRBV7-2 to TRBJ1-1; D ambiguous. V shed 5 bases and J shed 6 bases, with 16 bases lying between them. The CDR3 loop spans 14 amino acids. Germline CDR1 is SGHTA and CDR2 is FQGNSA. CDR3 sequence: CASSPLGIGAEAFF. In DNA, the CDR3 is TGTGCCAGCAGCCCCCTCGGGATTGGCGCTGAAGCTTTCTTT.

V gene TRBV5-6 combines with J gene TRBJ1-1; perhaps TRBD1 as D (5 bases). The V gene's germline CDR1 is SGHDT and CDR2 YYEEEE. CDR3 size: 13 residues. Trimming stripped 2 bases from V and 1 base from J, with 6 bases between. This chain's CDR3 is CASSFQGNTEAFF. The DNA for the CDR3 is TGTGCCAGCAGCTTTCAGGGGAACACTGAAGCTTTCTTT.

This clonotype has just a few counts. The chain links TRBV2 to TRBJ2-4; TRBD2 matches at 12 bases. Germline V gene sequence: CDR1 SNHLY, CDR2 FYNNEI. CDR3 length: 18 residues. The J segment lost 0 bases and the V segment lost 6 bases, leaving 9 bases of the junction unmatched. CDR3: CASSAGLAGKGAKNIQYF. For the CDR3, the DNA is TGTGCCAGCAGCGCCGGACTAGCGGGAAAGGGAGCCAAAAACATTCAGTACTTC.

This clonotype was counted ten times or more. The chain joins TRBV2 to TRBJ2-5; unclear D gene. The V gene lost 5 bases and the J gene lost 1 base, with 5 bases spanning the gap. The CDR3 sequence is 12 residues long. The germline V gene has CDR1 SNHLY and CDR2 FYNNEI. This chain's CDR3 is CASSPAQETQYF. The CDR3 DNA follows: TGTGCCAGCAGTCCAGCCCAAGAGACCCAGTACTTC.

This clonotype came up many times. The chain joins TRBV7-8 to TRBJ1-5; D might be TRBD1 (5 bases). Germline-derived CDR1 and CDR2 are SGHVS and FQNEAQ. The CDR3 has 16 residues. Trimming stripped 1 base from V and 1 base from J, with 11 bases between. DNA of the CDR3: TGTGCCAGCAGCTTAGAGCGGGGACTCAGCAATCAGCCCCAGCATTTT. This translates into CASSLERGLSNQPQHF.

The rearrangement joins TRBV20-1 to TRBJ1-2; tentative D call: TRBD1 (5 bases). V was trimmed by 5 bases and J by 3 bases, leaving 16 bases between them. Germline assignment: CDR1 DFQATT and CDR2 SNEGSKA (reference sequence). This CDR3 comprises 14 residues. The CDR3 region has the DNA TGCAGTGCTCCCCTGAAGTCAGGGTACTATGGCTACACCTTC. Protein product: CSAPLKSGYYGYTF.

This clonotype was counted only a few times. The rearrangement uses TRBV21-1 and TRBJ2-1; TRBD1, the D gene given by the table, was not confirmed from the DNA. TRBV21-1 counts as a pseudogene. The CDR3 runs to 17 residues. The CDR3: CASSNRDSRPSYNEQFF. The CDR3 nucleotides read TGTGCCAGCAGCAACCGGGACAGCCGACCCTCCTACAATGAGCAGTTCTTC.

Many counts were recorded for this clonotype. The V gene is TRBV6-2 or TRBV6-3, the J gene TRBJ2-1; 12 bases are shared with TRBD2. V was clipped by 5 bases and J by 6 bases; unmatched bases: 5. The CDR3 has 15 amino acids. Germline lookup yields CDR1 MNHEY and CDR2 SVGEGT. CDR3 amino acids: CASSPSGRAFNEQFF. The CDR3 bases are TGTGCCAGCAGTCCTAGCGGGAGGGCCTTCAATGAGCAGTTCTTC.

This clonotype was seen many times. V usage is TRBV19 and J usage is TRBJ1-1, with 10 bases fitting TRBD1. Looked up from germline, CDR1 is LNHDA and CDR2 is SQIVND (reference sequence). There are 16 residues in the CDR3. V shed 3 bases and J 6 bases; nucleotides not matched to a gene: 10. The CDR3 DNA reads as TGTGCCAGTAGTATCTTGTCCGGACAGGGGGACGCTGAAGCTTTCTTT. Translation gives CASSILSGQGDAEAFF.

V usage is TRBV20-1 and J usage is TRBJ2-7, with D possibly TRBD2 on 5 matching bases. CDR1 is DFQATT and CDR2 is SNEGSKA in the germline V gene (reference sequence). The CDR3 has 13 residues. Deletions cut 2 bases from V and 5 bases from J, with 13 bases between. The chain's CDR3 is CSARSEGRDEQYF. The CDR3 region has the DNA TGCAGTGCTAGATCAGAGGGTAGAGACGAGCAGTACTTC.

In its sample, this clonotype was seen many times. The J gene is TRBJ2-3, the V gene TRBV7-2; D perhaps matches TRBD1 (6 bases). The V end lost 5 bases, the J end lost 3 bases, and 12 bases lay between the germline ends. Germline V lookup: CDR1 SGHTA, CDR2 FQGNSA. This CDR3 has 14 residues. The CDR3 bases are TGTGCCAGCAGCCTCTTTGGACAGACAGATACGCAGTATTTT. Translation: CASSLFGQTDTQYF.

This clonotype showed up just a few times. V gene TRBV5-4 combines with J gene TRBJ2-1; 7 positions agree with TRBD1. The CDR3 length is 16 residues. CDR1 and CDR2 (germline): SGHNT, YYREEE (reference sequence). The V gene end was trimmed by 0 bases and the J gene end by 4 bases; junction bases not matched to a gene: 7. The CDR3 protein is CASSLGGQSGYNEQFF. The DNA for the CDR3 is TGTGCCAGCAGCTTGGGGGGACAGTCTGGGTACAATGAGCAGTTCTTC. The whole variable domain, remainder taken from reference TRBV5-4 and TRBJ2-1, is ETGVTQSPTHLIKTRGQQVTLRCSSQSGHNTVSWYQQALGQGPQFIFQYYREEENGRGNFPPRFSGLQFPNYSSELNVNALELDDSALYLCASSLGGQSGYNEQFFGPGTRLTVL.

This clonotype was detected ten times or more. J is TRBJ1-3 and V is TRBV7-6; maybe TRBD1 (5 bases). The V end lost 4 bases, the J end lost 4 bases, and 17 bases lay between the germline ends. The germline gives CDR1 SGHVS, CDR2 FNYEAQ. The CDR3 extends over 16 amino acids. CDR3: CASSSRVGSNGNTIYF. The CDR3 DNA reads TGTGCCAGCAGCTCCAGGGTGGGAAGTAACGGAAACACCATATATTTT.

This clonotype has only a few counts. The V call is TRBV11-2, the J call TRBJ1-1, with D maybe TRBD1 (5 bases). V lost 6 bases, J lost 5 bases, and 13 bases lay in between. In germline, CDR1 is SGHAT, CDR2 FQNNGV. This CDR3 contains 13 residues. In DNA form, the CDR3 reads TGTGCCAGCAGTTGGAATCGGGGGACTGAAGCTTTCTTT. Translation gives CASSWNRGTEAFF.

The CDR3: CASSDPSTDTQYF. In DNA form, the CDR3 reads TGCGCCAGCAGCGATCCTAGCACAGATACGCAGTATTTT. The J gene is TRBJ2-3, the V gene TRBV5-1; D ambiguous. Germline values: CDR1 SGHRS, CDR2 YFSETQ. The CDR3 contains 13 residues. Trimming took 4 bases from V and 0 from J, leaving 6 bases between them.

The CDR3 sequence: CSAGSGNTEAFF. The CDR3 DNA follows: TGCAGCGCGGGGAGCGGGAACACTGAAGCTTTCTTT. The V and J genes are TRBV29-1 and TRBJ1-1; D is unclear. The V gene's germline CDR1 is SQVTM and CDR2 ANQGSEA. V was pared by 7 bases and J by 1 base, with 10 bases between. The CDR3 totals 12 residues.

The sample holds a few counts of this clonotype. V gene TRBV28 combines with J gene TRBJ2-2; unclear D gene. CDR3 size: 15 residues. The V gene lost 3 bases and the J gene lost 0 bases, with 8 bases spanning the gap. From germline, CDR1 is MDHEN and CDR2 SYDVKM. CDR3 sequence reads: CASSFDRANTGELFF. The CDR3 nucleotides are TGTGCCAGCAGTTTCGATAGGGCGAACACCGGGGAGCTGTTTTTT.

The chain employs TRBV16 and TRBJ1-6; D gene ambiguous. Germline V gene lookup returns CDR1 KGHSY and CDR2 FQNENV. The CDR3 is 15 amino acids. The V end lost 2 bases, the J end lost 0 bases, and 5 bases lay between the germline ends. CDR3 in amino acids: CASSQPVSYNSPLHF. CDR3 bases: TGTGCCAGCAGCCAACCTGTCTCCTATAATTCACCCCTCCACTTT.